A selection of T cell receptor beta chains follows, all from one sample in a study of blood T cell repertoires in COVID-19. TCRdb's table, derived via immunoSEQ multiplex PCR, lists solely in-frame clones and lacks some. The table includes approximately 250,000 clones, 80% to 85% detected once. Sequencing was performed on peripheral blood. The receptor set was obtained from a woman between 40 and 55 years old who had recovered from COVID-19. Both conserved end residues are part of each CDR3. Fields, in order: D gene, clone size, V gene, J gene, CDR3 protein, CDR3 DNA. D genes are given only for firm matches. Size is omitted from some rows. Given values are once, few, many or a class for expanded clones.

d_gene: -; abundance: once; v_gene: TRBV21-1; j_gene: TRBJ1-3; CDR3aa: CASSKIQGATRPGNTIYF; CDR3nt: TGTGCCAGCAGCAAAATACAGGGGGCCACCCGTCCTGGAAACACCATATATTTT
d_gene: TRBD2; abundance: -; v_gene: TRBV7-9; j_gene: TRBJ2-1; CDR3aa: CASRHRTSGKSSYNEQFF; CDR3nt: TGTGCCAGCAGGCATCGGACTAGCGGGAAGAGCTCCTACAATGAGCAGTTCTTC
d_gene: -; abundance: few; v_gene: TRBV9; j_gene: TRBJ2-3; CDR3aa: CASSVVANTDTQYF; CDR3nt: TGTGCCAGCAGCGTAGTTGCTAACACAGATACGCAGTATTTT
d_gene: TRBD1; abundance: -; v_gene: TRBV2; j_gene: TRBJ1-4; CDR3aa: CASSNGQGADVTNEKLFF; CDR3nt: TGTGCCAGCAGTAACGGACAGGGGGCTGATGTAACTAATGAAAAACTGTTTTTT
d_gene: TRBD1; abundance: -; v_gene: TRBV5-1; j_gene: TRBJ2-7; CDR3aa: CASSHRDSYEQYF; CDR3nt: TGCGCCAGCAGCCACCGGGACAGCTACGAGCAGTACTTC
d_gene: -; abundance: once; v_gene: TRBV5-4; j_gene: TRBJ2-5; CDR3aa: CASSLDRSETQYF; CDR3nt: TGTGCCAGCAGCTTGGACCGGTCAGAGACCCAGTACTTC
d_gene: -; abundance: few; v_gene: TRBV27; j_gene: TRBJ1-6; CDR3aa: CASSSLEFYGYNSPLHF; CDR3nt: TGTGCCAGCAGTTCCCTCGAGTTTTACGGTTATAATTCACCCCTCCACTTT
d_gene: TRBD2; abundance: -; v_gene: TRBV5-1; j_gene: TRBJ2-7; CDR3aa: CASSLAPGTRKGEQYF; CDR3nt: TGCGCCAGCAGCTTGGCCCCCGGGACTAGGAAGGGCGAGCAGTACTTC
d_gene: TRBD1; abundance: -; v_gene: TRBV19; j_gene: TRBJ2-1; CDR3aa: CASTPRTGAYNEQFF; CDR3nt: TGTGCCAGTACCCCTAGGACAGGGGCCTACAATGAGCAGTTCTTC
d_gene: -; abundance: -; v_gene: TRBV5-1; j_gene: TRBJ2-7; CDR3aa: CASSSPSTEQQYF; CDR3nt: TGCGCCAGCAGCTCTCCCTCGACAGAGCAGCAGTACTTC
d_gene: TRBD1; abundance: -; v_gene: TRBV5-1; j_gene: TRBJ2-1; CDR3aa: CASSSGTGNNNEQFF; CDR3nt: TGCGCCAGCAGCTCCGGGACAGGGAATAACAATGAGCAGTTCTTC
d_gene: TRBD1; abundance: few; v_gene: TRBV6-1; j_gene: TRBJ1-4; CDR3aa: CASSEEVTGREKLFF; CDR3nt: TGTGCCAGCAGTGAAGAGGTGACAGGGAGGGAAAAACTGTTTTTT
d_gene: -; abundance: -; v_gene: TRBV7-9; j_gene: TRBJ1-2; CDR3aa: CASSLAVELYGYTF; CDR3nt: TGTGCCAGCAGCTTAGCGGTAGAACTTTATGGCTACACCTTC
d_gene: TRBD1; abundance: -; v_gene: TRBV11-2; j_gene: TRBJ1-6; CDR3aa: CASSSYGQDYYSPLHF; CDR3nt: TGTGCCAGCAGCTCCTATGGACAGGATTATTATTCACCCCTCCACTTT
d_gene: -; abundance: -; v_gene: TRBV27; j_gene: TRBJ2-3; CDR3aa: CATSDRFTDTQYF; CDR3nt: TGTGCCACCTCGGACAGATTCACAGATACGCAGTATTTT
d_gene: -; abundance: -; v_gene: TRBV28; j_gene: TRBJ2-5; CDR3aa: CASSSQGRGLQETQYF; CDR3nt: TGTGCCAGCAGTTCACAGGGTAGAGGGCTCCAAGAGACCCAGTACTTC
d_gene: TRBD2; abundance: once; v_gene: TRBV6-1; j_gene: TRBJ2-2; CDR3aa: CASSALAGGNTGELFF; CDR3nt: TGTGCCAGCAGTGCACTAGCGGGGGGGAACACCGGGGAGCTGTTTTTT
d_gene: TRBD1; abundance: -; v_gene: TRBV5-1; j_gene: TRBJ1-1; CDR3aa: CASGGQVGMNTEAFF; CDR3nt: TGCGCCAGCGGCGGACAGGTAGGGATGAACACTGAAGCTTTCTTT
d_gene: -; abundance: once; v_gene: TRBV7-2; j_gene: TRBJ1-6; CDR3aa: CASSQRIDRTGSPLHF; CDR3nt: TGTGCCAGCAGCCAACGAATCGACAGGACGGGTTCACCCCTCCACTTT
d_gene: TRBD1; abundance: few; v_gene: TRBV7-8; j_gene: TRBJ1-1; CDR3aa: CASSAGQGNLAFF; CDR3nt: TGTGCCAGCAGCGCGGGACAGGGAAATTTAGCTTTCTTT
d_gene: TRBD1; abundance: few; v_gene: TRBV9; j_gene: TRBJ2-5; CDR3aa: CASSPRQGYQETQYF; CDR3nt: TGTGCCAGCAGCCCCCGACAGGGCTACCAAGAGACCCAGTACTTC
d_gene: TRBD2; abundance: -; v_gene: TRBV28; j_gene: TRBJ2-1; CDR3aa: CATTLSSGVYNEQFF; CDR3nt: TGTGCCACCACCCTATCTAGCGGCGTGTACAATGAGCAGTTCTTC
d_gene: -; abundance: -; v_gene: TRBV18; j_gene: TRBJ1-5; CDR3aa: CASSPGGDNQPQHF; CDR3nt: TGTGCCAGCTCACCAGGAGGGGATAATCAGCCCCAGCATTTT
d_gene: -; abundance: few; v_gene: TRBV19; j_gene: TRBJ1-2; CDR3aa: CASSKGQLSHNYGYTF; CDR3nt: TGTGCCAGTAGCAAAGGACAGTTATCGCACAACTATGGCTACACCTTC
d_gene: TRBD1; abundance: once; v_gene: TRBV7-6; j_gene: TRBJ2-1; CDR3aa: CASSKRDREQFF; CDR3nt: TGTGCCAGCAGCAAACGGGACAGGGAGCAGTTCTTC
d_gene: -; abundance: -; v_gene: TRBV11-3; j_gene: TRBJ2-5; CDR3aa: CASSLGRVQETQYF; CDR3nt: TGTGCCAGCAGCTTAGGGCGGGTCCAAGAGACCCAGTACTTC
d_gene: -; abundance: -; v_gene: TRBV2; j_gene: TRBJ1-2; CDR3aa: CASSEGRLGPGYTF; CDR3nt: TGTGCCAGCAGTGAAGGGAGGTTAGGGCCTGGCTACACCTTC
d_gene: TRBD1; abundance: -; v_gene: TRBV4-2; j_gene: TRBJ1-1; CDR3aa: CASSKIGTGENTEAFF; CDR3nt: TGTGCCAGCAGCAAGATCGGGACAGGAGAGAACACTGAAGCTTTCTTT
d_gene: -; abundance: -; v_gene: TRBV18; j_gene: TRBJ2-5; CDR3aa: CASSPPGRETQYF; CDR3nt: TGTGCCAGCTCACCACCCGGGAGAGAGACCCAGTACTTC
d_gene: -; abundance: -; v_gene: TRBV27; j_gene: TRBJ2-1; CDR3aa: CASSRLYNEQFF; CDR3nt: TGTGCCAGCAGTCGACTTTACAATGAGCAGTTCTTC
d_gene: TRBD1; abundance: -; v_gene: TRBV5-4; j_gene: TRBJ2-2; CDR3aa: CASSTRQGKTGELFF; CDR3nt: TGTGCCAGCAGCACCCGACAGGGGAAGACCGGGGAGCTGTTTTTT
d_gene: TRBD1; abundance: -; v_gene: TRBV25-1; j_gene: TRBJ2-5; CDR3aa: CASSEGQISGETQYF; CDR3nt: TGTGCCAGCAGTGAGGGACAGATCAGCGGAGAGACCCAGTACTTC
d_gene: -; abundance: -; v_gene: TRBV6-5; j_gene: TRBJ2-1; CDR3aa: CASSLGQGPYNEQFF; CDR3nt: TGTGCCAGCAGCCTCGGTCAGGGGCCTTACAATGAGCAGTTCTTC
d_gene: TRBD1; abundance: -; v_gene: TRBV6-5; j_gene: TRBJ2-2; CDR3aa: CASRTTGDSTGELFF; CDR3nt: TGTGCCAGCAGAACAACAGGGGACAGCACCGGGGAGCTGTTTTTT
d_gene: -; abundance: -; v_gene: TRBV12-3/TRBV12-4; j_gene: TRBJ2-1; CDR3aa: CASGGAGHEQFF; CDR3nt: TGTGCCAGCGGGGGGGCCGGCCATGAGCAGTTCTTC
d_gene: -; abundance: -; v_gene: TRBV7-6; j_gene: TRBJ2-7; CDR3aa: CASSQRGYEQYF; CDR3nt: TGTGCCAGCAGCCAACGGGGGTACGAGCAGTACTTC
d_gene: TRBD1; abundance: few; v_gene: TRBV3-1/TRBV3-2; j_gene: TRBJ2-1; CDR3aa: CASSGRDRGPEQFF; CDR3nt: TGTGCCAGCAGCGGCCGGGACAGGGGGCCTGAGCAGTTCTTC